The 26 T cell receptor beta chains below come from one sample, sequenced in a study of blood T cell repertoires in COVID-19. Here immunoSEQ multiplex PCR was the method, and the copy in TCRdb shows in-frame clones only, minus some. This sample yields under 300,000 clones, of which about 83% are seen a single time; about 12% belongs to the top ten. The sample consisted of peripheral blood. Source of these receptors: a man older than 75 with acute or convalescent COVID-19.

The chain joins TRBV28 to TRBJ1-1; D possibly corresponds to TRBD1 (5 bases). The germline V and J ends were trimmed by 5 bases and 11 bases, with 18 bases remaining between them. CDR1 is MDHEN and CDR2 is SYDVKM in the germline V gene. This CDR3 is built from 13 residues. DNA for the CDR3: TGTGCCAGCAGTCCCCCCGGCAGGGTGAGGGCTTTCTTT. The encoded protein is CASSPPGRVRAFF.

J is TRBJ1-2 and V is TRBV14; D gene uncertain. The CDR3 extends over 15 amino acids. The germline V gene encodes CDR1 SGHDN and CDR2 FVKESK. The ends were cut back, 1 base at V and 4 bases at J, with 13 bases in the middle. CDR3 region: CASSQVDGDRYGYTF. The DNA of the CDR3 is TGTGCCAGCAGCCAAGTAGACGGGGATCGCTATGGCTACACCTTC.

This clone showed up just once. The V gene is TRBV15, the J gene TRBJ2-1; 13 bases align to TRBD2. Per germline, CDR1 LNHNV and CDR2 YYDKDF (reference sequence). The CDR3 contains 13 residues. V shed 3 bases, J shed 14 bases, and the junction held 4 bases outside the gene matches. Here the CDR3 DNA reads TGTGCCACCAGCAGCGGACTAGCGGGAGTGAAGTTCTTC. Its translation: CATSSGLAGVKFF.

V is TRBV6-5 and J is TRBJ1-5, with 10 bases that match TRBD1. J was trimmed by 5 bases and V by 4 bases; bases with no gene match: 5. This CDR3 region has 15 residues. Germline V gene lookup returns CDR1 MNHEY and CDR2 SVGAGI. The CDR3 bases are TGTGCCAGCAGTTCCTCGACAGGGGGCTATCAGCCCCAGCATTTT. Its translation is CASSSSTGGYQPQHF.

V is TRBV5-4 and J is TRBJ1-1, with D possibly being TRBD1 (5 bases). The CDR3 has 14 amino acids. The V end was cut by 0 bases, the J end by 7 bases, with 13 bases between. CDR1 is SGHNT, CDR2 YYREEE, per germline (reference sequence). CDR3 sequence (DNA): TGTGCCAGCAGCTTGGTCGGGGGGAGGGATGAAGCTTTCTTT. Amino acid sequence: CASSLVGGRDEAFF.

This chain joins TRBV19 and TRBJ1-3; D is ambiguous. The germline V gene encodes CDR1 LNHDA and CDR2 SQIVND (reference sequence). V was shortened by 5 bases and J by 4 bases, with 9 bases between the two germline ends. The CDR3 loop spans 13 amino acids. CDR3 in amino acids: CASSWASGNTIYF. CDR3 coding DNA: TGTGCCAGTAGTTGGGCTTCGGGAAACACCATATATTTT.

The chain joins TRBV5-4 to TRBJ2-3, with 7 bases lining up with TRBD1. Trimming at V came to 0 bases and at J to 3 bases, leaving 7 bases not matched to a gene. CDR3 size: 16 residues. Germline CDR1 is SGHNT and CDR2 is YYREEE (reference sequence). The CDR3 DNA reads TGTGCCAGCAGCTTGGGAGGGGCAGGGGGTACAGATACGCAGTATTTT. It yields the protein CASSLGGAGGTDTQYF.

This clone was observed once. This chain links TRBV6-5 with TRBJ2-2; 9 nucleotides match TRBD1. Germline V gene lookup returns CDR1 MNHEY and CDR2 SVGAGI. The CDR3 sequence is 14 residues long. With 5 bases clipped from V and 6 bases from J, the junction kept 4 bases outside the gene matches. CDR3 loop: CASSPGTGPGELFF. The CDR3 DNA reads TGTGCCAGCAGTCCCGGGACAGGGCCCGGGGAGCTGTTTTTT.

This chain connects TRBV5-1 to TRBJ2-1, with 7 positions matching TRBD1. The CDR3 totals 15 residues. V lost 4 bases, J lost 9 bases, and 13 bases stayed unmatched. From germline, CDR1 is SGHRS and CDR2 YFSETQ. The CDR3 loop is CASSLTGTVGGEQFF. The CDR3 DNA follows: TGCGCCAGCAGCCTGACCGGGACAGTAGGGGGTGAGCAGTTCTTC.

The chain couples TRBV29-1 to TRBJ2-6; D possibly corresponds to TRBD2 (6 bases). The CDR3 runs to 14 residues. The ends were cut back, 4 bases at V and 2 bases at J, with 9 bases in the middle. CDR1 SQVTM and CDR2 ANQGSEA come from the germline V gene. CDR3 region: CSVGEVTGANVLTF. CDR3 bases: TGCAGCGTTGGGGAGGTGACTGGGGCCAACGTCCTGACTTTC.

The gene calls are TRBV5-4 and TRBJ2-7; D may be TRBD1 (5 bases). Germline V lookup: CDR1 SGHNT, CDR2 YYREEE (reference sequence). V was cut by 4 bases and J by 3 bases, with 11 bases left in between. The CDR3 totals 13 residues. The CDR3 DNA reads TGTGCCAGCAGCACGACGACAGACTACGAGCAGTACTTC. Translating gives CASSTTTDYEQYF.

The chain joins TRBV6-5 to TRBJ2-2, with D possibly being TRBD1 (5 bases). This CDR3 is 12 amino acids long. V lost 7 bases and J lost 8, with 11 bases in between. The germline CDR1 and CDR2 sequences are MNHEY and SVGAGI. The CDR3 coding sequence is TGTGCCAGCAACACAGGCAGAGGGGAGCTGTTTTTT. Its protein product is CASNTGRGELFF.

This clone was recorded only once. This rearrangement joins TRBV28 to TRBJ2-4; D unclear. The CDR3 runs 13 residues. In germline, CDR1 is MDHEN, CDR2 SYDVKM. V was shortened by 2 bases and J by 5 bases, with 7 bases between the two germline ends. CDR3 residues: CASSLAQQNIQYF. CDR3 coding DNA: TGTGCCAGCAGTTTAGCACAGCAAAACATTCAGTACTTC. The full variable domain, its missing parts supplied by reference TRBV28 and TRBJ2-4, is DVKVTQSSRYLVKRTGEKVFLECVQDMDHENMFWYRQDPGLGLRLIYFSYDVKMKEKGDIPEGYSVSREKKERFSLILESASTNQTSMYLCASSLAQQNIQYFGAGTRLSVL.

This chain joins TRBV4-3 and TRBJ2-1; weak D call: TRBD2 (6 bases). The CDR3 is made up of 14 amino acids. Germline assignment: CDR1 LGHNA and CDR2 YSLEER. Trimming pared 3 bases from V and 8 bases from J, leaving 14 bases between. CDR3 sequence: CASSHTGGADEQFF. In DNA form, the CDR3 reads TGCGCCAGCAGCCATACCGGGGGTGCCGATGAGCAGTTCTTC.

The CDR3 nucleotides read TGCGCCAGCAGCCAGATGGGGGTCCGGGACAGGGTTTTGAGCTATGGCTACACCTTC. This sequence encodes CASSQMGVRDRVLSYGYTF. This rearrangement joins TRBV4-1 to TRBJ1-2, with 9 bases identical to TRBD1. The CDR3 runs 19 residues. V gave up 3 bases and J gave up 4 bases; unmatched junction bases: 18. Germline CDR1 reads MGHRA; CDR2 reads YSYEKL.

This clone showed up just once. J is TRBJ2-3 and V is TRBV9; 10 bases agree with TRBD2. V shed 2 bases, J shed 3 bases, and the junction held 3 bases outside the gene matches. CDR3 size: 15 residues. The germline V gene has CDR1 SGDLS and CDR2 YYNGEE. The CDR3 loop is CASSVTSGKTDTQYF. The DNA of the CDR3 is TGTGCCAGCAGCGTCACTAGCGGGAAGACAGATACGCAGTATTTT.

The chain carries TRBV11-3 and TRBJ1-6, with D maybe TRBD1 (6 bases). Trimming cost V 2 bases and J 8 bases, with 13 bases left between them. From germline, CDR1 is SGHNT and CDR2 YENEEA. CDR3 size: 15 residues. CDR3 sequence: CASSLTGTTDSPLHF. The CDR3 DNA reads as TGTGCCAGCAGCTTAACCGGGACAACAGATTCACCCCTCCACTTT.

The chain is built from TRBV2 and TRBJ1-6, with a possible D match to TRBD1 (5 bases). The CDR3 covers 14 residues. V was pared by 6 bases and J by 7 bases, with 13 bases between. Per germline, CDR1 SNHLY and CDR2 FYNNEI. The CDR3 DNA is TGTGCCAGCAGCCCGGGACTTGGCAATTCACCCCTCCACTTT. Encoded protein: CASSPGLGNSPLHF.

The chain links TRBV4-3 to TRBJ1-6; 11 bases agree with TRBD1. Germline CDR1 and CDR2: LGHNA and YSLEER. The length of the CDR3 is 16 residues. With V trimmed by 0 bases and J by 7 bases, 2 bases remained unmatched. CDR3 residues: CASSQDRTGGNSPLHF. DNA for the CDR3: TGCGCCAGCAGCCAAGATCGGACAGGGGGCAATTCACCCCTCCACTTT.

The chain is built from TRBV11-2 and TRBJ2-7, with TRBD1 matching over 7 bases. CDR3 length: 14 residues. J gave up 2 bases and V 5 bases, and 6 bases lay outside the gene matches. Germline V lookup: CDR1 SGHAT, CDR2 FQNNGV. CDR3 region: CASSPWDSPYEQYF. DNA for the CDR3: TGTGCCAGCAGCCCTTGGGACAGCCCCTACGAGCAGTACTTC.

The V call is TRBV9, the J call TRBJ2-7; TRBD2 agrees at 12 bases. The V gene end was trimmed by 2 bases and the J gene end by 6 bases; junction bases not matched to a gene: 6. This CDR3 has 15 residues. Germline V lookup: CDR1 SGDLS, CDR2 YYNGEE. In DNA, the CDR3 is TGTGCCAGCAGCGTGGGGGCTAGCGGGAGGGGCGAGCAGTACTTC. Translating it yields CASSVGASGRGEQYF.

V usage is TRBV19 and J usage is TRBJ1-1; D remains unclear. The germline V gene has CDR1 LNHDA and CDR2 SQIVND (reference sequence). This CDR3 contains 14 residues. V was pared by 7 bases and J by 0 bases, with 12 bases between. In DNA form, the CDR3 reads TGTGCCAGTATGGTCGGCGGGATGAACACTGAAGCTTTCTTT. This sequence encodes CASMVGGMNTEAFF.

This clone was seen once. The rearrangement joins TRBV7-2 to TRBJ2-1; TRBD2 is a possible D gene (6 bases). V was trimmed by 2 bases and J by 1 base, leaving 9 bases between them. There are 15 residues in the CDR3. CDR1 is SGHTA and CDR2 is FQGNSA in the germline V gene. This CDR3 is CASSLPGRSYNEQFF. DNA of the CDR3: TGTGCCAGCAGCTTACCGGGGAGGTCCTACAATGAGCAGTTCTTC.

The chain employs TRBV27 and TRBJ2-1; 11 nucleotides agree with TRBD2. V trimming: 3 bases; J trimming: 3 bases; junction bases outside the gene matches: 4. Germline lookup yields CDR1 MNHEY and CDR2 SMNVEV (reference sequence). The CDR3 extends over 16 amino acids. The CDR3 loop is CASSLRGLADYNEQFF. CDR3 in DNA: TGTGCCAGCAGTTTGAGGGGACTAGCGGACTACAATGAGCAGTTCTTC.

The V gene is TRBV5-4, the J gene TRBJ2-2; TRBD2 agrees at 8 bases. Unmatched junction bases numbered 14, after V lost 5 bases and J lost 2 bases. The CDR3 consists of 18 residues. Per germline, CDR1 SGHNT and CDR2 YYREEE (reference sequence). Written as DNA, the CDR3 is TGTGCCAGCAGGCCTTCAAGCGGGGGCCATCCCAACACCGGGGAGCTGTTTTTT. Amino acid sequence: CASRPSSGGHPNTGELFF. The full variable domain, in which reference TRBV5-4 and TRBJ2-2 provide the parts outside the CDR3, is ETGVTQSPTHLIKTRGQQVTLRCSSQSGHNTVSWYQQALGQGPQFIFQYYREEENGRGNFPPRFSGLQFPNYSSELNVNALELDDSALYLCASRPSSGGHPNTGELFFGEGSRLTVL.

The CDR3 DNA reads as TGTGCCAGCACCCGAACCGGGACAGGGGTTGATGAGCAGTTCTTC. Protein sequence: CASTRTGTGVDEQFF. The rearrangement uses TRBV6-5 and TRBJ2-1, with TRBD1 identical over 10 bases. CDR1 is MNHEY and CDR2 is SVGAGI in the germline V gene. Trimming cost V 7 bases and J 8 bases; bases outside gene matches: 11. The CDR3 is 15 amino acids.